Presented here are 3 T cell receptor beta chains from one specimen sequenced in a study of siplizumab effects on memory and regulatory T cells. The table came from immunoSEQ multiplex PCR; TCRdb's copy has only in-frame clones and leaves some out. Seen here are over 85,000 clones, 95% to 97% observed once, and the top ten hold roughly 0.031%. Sequencing used naive CD4+ T cells sorted from blood. Source of these receptors: a human donor in good health.

The V gene is TRBV19, the J gene TRBJ1-1; D is uncertain. The CDR3 has 13 amino acids. CDR1 and CDR2 (germline): LNHDA, SQIVND (reference sequence). The V end was cut by 5 bases, the J end by 10 bases, with 17 bases between. CDR3 residues: CASSATAQFGAFF. CDR3 DNA: TGTGCCAGTAGTGCAACAGCCCAGTTCGGAGCTTTCTTT.

The rearrangement links TRBV7-2 to TRBJ2-3, with 9 bases fitting TRBD2. The CDR3 spans 17 residues. Germline V CDR1 and CDR2: SGHTA, FQGNSA. V shed 5 bases, J shed 4 bases, and the junction held 13 bases outside the gene matches. The CDR3, as DNA: TGTGCCAGCAGCCTCCACCGTGGGGCGGGGGGGCCAGATACGCAGTATTTT. This translates into CASSLHRGAGGPDTQYF.

This clone was seen only once. This chain joins TRBV5-1 and TRBJ1-4; the D is unclear. CDR1 and CDR2 (germline): SGHRS, YFSETQ. This CDR3 is 14 amino acids long. V shed 0 bases and J shed 7 bases, with 10 bases lying between them. The CDR3 sequence is CASSLGGVGEKLFF. The DNA for the CDR3 is TGCGCCAGCAGCTTGGGAGGTGTAGGTGAAAAACTGTTTTTT.